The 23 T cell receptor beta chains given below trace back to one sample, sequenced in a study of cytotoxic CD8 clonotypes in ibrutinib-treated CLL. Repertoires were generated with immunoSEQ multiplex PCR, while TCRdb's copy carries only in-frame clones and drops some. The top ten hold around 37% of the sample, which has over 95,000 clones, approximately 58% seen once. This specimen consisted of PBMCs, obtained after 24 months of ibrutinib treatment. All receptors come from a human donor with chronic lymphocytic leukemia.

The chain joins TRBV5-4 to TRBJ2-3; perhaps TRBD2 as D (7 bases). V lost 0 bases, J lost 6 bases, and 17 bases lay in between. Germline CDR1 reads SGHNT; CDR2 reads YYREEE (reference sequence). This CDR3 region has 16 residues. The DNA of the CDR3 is TGTGCCAGCAGCTTGGCGGCGAGGGGGGGCCAGGATACGCAGTATTTT. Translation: CASSLAARGGQDTQYF.

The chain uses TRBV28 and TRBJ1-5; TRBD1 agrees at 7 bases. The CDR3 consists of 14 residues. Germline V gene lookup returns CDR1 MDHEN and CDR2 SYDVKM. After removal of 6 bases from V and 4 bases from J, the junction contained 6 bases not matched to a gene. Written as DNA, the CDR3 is TGTGCCAGCAGCTCCGGGACAGAGAATCAGCCCCAGCATTTT. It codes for CASSSGTENQPQHF.

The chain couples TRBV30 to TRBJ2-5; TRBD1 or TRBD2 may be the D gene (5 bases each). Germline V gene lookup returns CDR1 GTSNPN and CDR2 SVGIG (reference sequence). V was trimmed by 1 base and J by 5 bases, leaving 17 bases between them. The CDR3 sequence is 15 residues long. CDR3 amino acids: CAWSARGAPRETQYF. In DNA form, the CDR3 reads TGTGCCTGGAGTGCAAGAGGGGCGCCGCGGGAGACCCAGTACTTC.

The CDR3 sequence is CASTRQAGQPQHF. The CDR3 bases are TGTGCCAGCACCAGACAGGCGGGTCAGCCCCAGCATTTT. The genes are TRBV2 and TRBJ1-5; TRBD1 might be the D (6 bases). The germline V and J ends were trimmed by 7 bases and 6 bases, with 13 bases remaining between them. Per the germline V gene, CDR1 is SNHLY and CDR2 is FYNNEI. The CDR3 consists of 13 residues.

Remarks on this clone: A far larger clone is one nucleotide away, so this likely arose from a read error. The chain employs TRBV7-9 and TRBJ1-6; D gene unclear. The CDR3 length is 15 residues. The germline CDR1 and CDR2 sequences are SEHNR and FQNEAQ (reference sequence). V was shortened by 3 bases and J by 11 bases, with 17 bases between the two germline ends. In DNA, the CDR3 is TGTGCCAGCAGCTTGGAAAAAGGCCTCGGGGCACCCCTCCACTTT. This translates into CASSLEKGLGAPLHF.

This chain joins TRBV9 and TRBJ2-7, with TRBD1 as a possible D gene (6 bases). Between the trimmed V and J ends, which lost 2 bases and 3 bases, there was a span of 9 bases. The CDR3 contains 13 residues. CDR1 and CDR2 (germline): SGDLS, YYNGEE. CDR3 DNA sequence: TGTGCCAGCAGCGTCGGGACAAACTACGAGCAGTACTTC. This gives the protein CASSVGTNYEQYF.

This chain's CDR3 is CASSPRDRGNYGYTF. CDR3 DNA sequence: TGTGCCAGCAGCCCCCGGGACAGGGGAAACTATGGCTACACCTTC. The genes are TRBV5-6 and TRBJ1-2; 10 bases align to TRBD1. The CDR3 is 15 residues long. V was clipped by 4 bases and J by 2 bases; unmatched bases: 5. Germline V gene lookup returns CDR1 SGHDT and CDR2 YYEEEE.

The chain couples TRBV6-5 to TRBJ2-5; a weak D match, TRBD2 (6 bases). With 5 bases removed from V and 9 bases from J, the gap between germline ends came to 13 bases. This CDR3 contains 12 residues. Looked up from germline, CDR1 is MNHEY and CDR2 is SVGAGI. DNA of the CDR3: TGTGCCAGCAGTACTATCTGGGGGGCCCAGTACTTC. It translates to CASSTIWGAQYF.

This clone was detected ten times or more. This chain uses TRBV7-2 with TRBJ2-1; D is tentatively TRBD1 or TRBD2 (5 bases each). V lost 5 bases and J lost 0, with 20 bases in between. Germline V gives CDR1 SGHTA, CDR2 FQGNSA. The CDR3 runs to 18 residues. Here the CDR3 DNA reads TGTGCCAGCAGCGCTAAGGCCAAGGGACGGAGCTCCTACAATGAGCAGTTCTTC. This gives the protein CASSAKAKGRSSYNEQFF.

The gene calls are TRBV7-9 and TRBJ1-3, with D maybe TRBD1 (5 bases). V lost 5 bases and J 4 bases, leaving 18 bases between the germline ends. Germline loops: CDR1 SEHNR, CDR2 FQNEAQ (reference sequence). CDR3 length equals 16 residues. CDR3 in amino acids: CASSDIGTRRGNTIYF. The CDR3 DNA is TGTGCCAGCAGCGATATCGGGACTCGGCGGGGAAACACCATATATTTT.

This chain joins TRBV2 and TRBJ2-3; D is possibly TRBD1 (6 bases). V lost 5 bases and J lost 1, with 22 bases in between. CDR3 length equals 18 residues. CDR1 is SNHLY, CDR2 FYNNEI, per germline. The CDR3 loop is CASSLRQVGARGTDTQYF. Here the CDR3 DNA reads TGTGCCAGCAGTCTCCGCCAAGTGGGGGCTAGGGGCACAGATACGCAGTATTTT.

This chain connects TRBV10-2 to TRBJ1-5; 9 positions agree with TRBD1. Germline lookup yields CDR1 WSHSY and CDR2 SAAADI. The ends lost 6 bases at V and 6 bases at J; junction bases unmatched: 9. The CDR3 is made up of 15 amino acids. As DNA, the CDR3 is TGCGCCAGCAGCTCGGACAGGGGCGATCGTCAGCCCCAGCATTTT. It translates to CASSSDRGDRQPQHF.

CDR3 residues: CASGILTTDTQYF. The DNA of the CDR3 is TGTGCCAGCGGGATCCTAACCACAGATACGCAGTATTTT. The genes are TRBV6-1 and TRBJ2-3; D is uncertain. CDR1 is MNHNS and CDR2 is SASEGT in the germline V gene. V lost 8 bases to trimming and J lost 2 bases, with 11 bases between them. The CDR3 is made up of 13 amino acids.

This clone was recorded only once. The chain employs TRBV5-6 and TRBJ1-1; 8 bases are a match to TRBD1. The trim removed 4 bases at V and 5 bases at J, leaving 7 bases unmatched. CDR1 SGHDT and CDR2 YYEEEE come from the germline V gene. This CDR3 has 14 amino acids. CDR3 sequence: CASSLRTGSTEAFF. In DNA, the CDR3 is TGTGCCAGCAGCCTACGGACAGGGAGTACTGAAGCTTTCTTT.

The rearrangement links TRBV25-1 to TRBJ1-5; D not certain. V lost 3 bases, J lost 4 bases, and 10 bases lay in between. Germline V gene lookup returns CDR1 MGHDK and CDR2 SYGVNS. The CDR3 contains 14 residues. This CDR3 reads CASSDSWLNQPQHF. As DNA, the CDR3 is TGTGCCAGCAGTGATTCGTGGTTAAATCAGCCCCAGCATTTT. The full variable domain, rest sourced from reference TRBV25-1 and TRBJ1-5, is EADIYQTPRYLVIGTGKKITLECSQTMGHDKMYWYQQDPGMELHLIHYSYGVNSTEKGDLSSESTVSRIRTEHFPLTLESARPSHTSQYLCASSDSWLNQPQHFGDGTRLSIL.

The CDR3 DNA follows: TGTGCCAGCAGACCGACAGGGAGAAACACTGAAGCTTTCTTT. It codes for CASRPTGRNTEAFF. V gene TRBV6-5 combines with J gene TRBJ1-1; 7 positions match TRBD1. The germline V gene encodes CDR1 MNHEY and CDR2 SVGAGI. This CDR3 region has 14 residues. J gave up 2 bases and V 6 bases, and 6 bases lay outside the gene matches.

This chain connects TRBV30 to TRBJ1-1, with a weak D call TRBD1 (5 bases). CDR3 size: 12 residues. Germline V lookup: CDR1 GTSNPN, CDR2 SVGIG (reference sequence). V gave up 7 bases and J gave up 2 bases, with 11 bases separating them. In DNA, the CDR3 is TGTGCCTTGGGACTTACAAACACTGAAGCTTTCTTT. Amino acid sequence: CALGLTNTEAFF.

The CDR3 loop reads CASSVGVGQAKDEQYF. The DNA of the CDR3 is TGTGCCAGCAGCGTAGGTGTGGGACAGGCCAAAGACGAGCAGTACTTC. The chain carries TRBV9 and TRBJ2-7, with 8 bases that match TRBD1. The CDR3 is 16 residues long. CDR1 SGDLS and CDR2 YYNGEE come from the germline V gene. The V segment lost 0 bases and the J segment 5 bases; nucleotides outside the gene matches: 10.

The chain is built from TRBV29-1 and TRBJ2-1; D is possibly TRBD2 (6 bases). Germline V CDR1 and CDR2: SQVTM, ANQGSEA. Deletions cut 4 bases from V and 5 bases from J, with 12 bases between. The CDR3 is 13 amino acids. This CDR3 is CSVALAGNNEQFF. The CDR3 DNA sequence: TGCAGCGTTGCACTCGCGGGGAACAATGAGCAGTTCTTC.

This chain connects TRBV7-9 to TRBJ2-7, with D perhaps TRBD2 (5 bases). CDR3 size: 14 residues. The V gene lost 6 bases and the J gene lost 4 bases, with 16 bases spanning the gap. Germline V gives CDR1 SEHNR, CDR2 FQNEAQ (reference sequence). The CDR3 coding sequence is TGTGCCAGCAGTTCGGTCAAGCGAGGGTACGAGCAGTACTTC. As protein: CASSSVKRGYEQYF.

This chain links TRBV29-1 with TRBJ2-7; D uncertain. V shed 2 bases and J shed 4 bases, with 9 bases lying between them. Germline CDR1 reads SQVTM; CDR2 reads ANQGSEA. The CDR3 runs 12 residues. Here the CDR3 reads CSVEITDYEQYF. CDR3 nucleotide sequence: TGCAGCGTTGAAATCACGGATTACGAGCAGTACTTC.

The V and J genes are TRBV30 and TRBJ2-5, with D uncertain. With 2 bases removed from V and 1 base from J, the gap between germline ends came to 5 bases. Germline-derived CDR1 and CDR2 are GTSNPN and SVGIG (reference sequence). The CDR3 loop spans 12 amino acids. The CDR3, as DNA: TGTGCCTGGAGTAGATTCCAAGAGACCCAGTACTTC. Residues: CAWSRFQETQYF.

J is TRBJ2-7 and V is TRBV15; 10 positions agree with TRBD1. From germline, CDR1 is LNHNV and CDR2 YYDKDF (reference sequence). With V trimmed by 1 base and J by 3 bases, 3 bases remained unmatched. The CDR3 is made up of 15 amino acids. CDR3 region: CATSRVGTGDYEQYF. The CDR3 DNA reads TGTGCCACCAGCAGAGTCGGGACAGGGGACTACGAGCAGTACTTC.